A single sample gave rise to the 10 T cell receptor beta chains below, sequenced in a study of blood T cell repertoires in COVID-19 (dated by TCRdb to 2018 to 2021). Libraries were made using the immunoSEQ multiplex PCR assay. The immuneACCESS repertoire file appears here via TCRdb, limited to in-frame rearrangements. These files lack a portion of the clones; in checked studies, under half of the deficit traces to unresolved V genes, and the cause of the others is not known. In all, the sample holds just under 250,000 clones, and roughly 91% of those were seen once. Together, the top ten hold around 4% of the sample. Sequencing was performed on PBMCs or T cells enriched from blood (not recorded which). Receptors were obtained from a woman in her 30s who had recovered from COVID-19.

This clone was found once. This chain connects TRBV7-2 to TRBJ1-2; D remains unclear. Trimming stripped 4 bases from V and 3 bases from J, with 12 bases between. Germline V gene sequence: CDR1 SGHTA, CDR2 FQGNSA. The CDR3 consists of 14 residues. Written as DNA, the CDR3 is TGTGCCAGCAGCTCATCAGTTGGCCACTATGGCTACACCTTC. Translated, it gives CASSSSVGHYGYTF.

This clone was seen only once. The chain joins TRBV28 to TRBJ2-7, with D maybe TRBD1 (5 bases). There are 14 residues in the CDR3. V gave up 3 bases and J gave up 7 bases, with 16 bases separating them. The germline V gene encodes CDR1 MDHEN and CDR2 SYDVKM. The CDR3 DNA follows: TGTGCCAGCAGTTTTATAGCCCTCAACAGGGAGCAGTACTTC. Translated, it gives CASSFIALNREQYF.

V usage is TRBV2 and J usage is TRBJ2-7; 13 positions agree with TRBD2. With 6 bases clipped from V and 6 bases from J, the junction kept 14 bases outside the gene matches. This CDR3 spans 17 amino acids. The germline V gene encodes CDR1 SNHLY and CDR2 FYNNEI. CDR3 nucleotide sequence: TGTGCCAGCAGCTCCCGGACTAGCGGGAGTCTCCTAGGCGAGCAGTACTTC. It yields the protein CASSSRTSGSLLGEQYF.

This chain joins TRBV7-2 and TRBJ1-5, with 9 bases lining up with TRBD1. This CDR3 is built from 15 residues. Germline V gene lookup returns CDR1 SGHTA and CDR2 FQGNSA. The J segment lost 1 base and the V segment lost 5 bases, leaving 3 bases of the junction unmatched. DNA of the CDR3: TGTGCCAGCAGCCCGGGGACAGGGAGCAATCAGCCCCAGCATTTT. Translation: CASSPGTGSNQPQHF.

The chain uses TRBV20-1 and TRBJ2-1, with D tentatively TRBD2 (6 bases). Germline-derived CDR1 and CDR2 are DFQATT and SNEGSKA (reference sequence). V gave up 3 bases and J gave up 9 bases, with 9 bases separating them. There are 11 residues in the CDR3. The CDR3 here is CSASGGGEQFF. In DNA form, the CDR3 reads TGCAGTGCTAGTGGGGGAGGTGAGCAGTTCTTC.

This clone was seen only a few times. A junction end diverges from the germline sequence, so it may reflect a read error. J is TRBJ2-7 and V is TRBV4-2, with TRBD2 identical over 9 bases. The CDR3 has 12 amino acids. Germline loops: CDR1 LGHNA, CDR2 YNFKEQ. The DNA of the CDR3 is TGTGCCAGCAGCCAGGATAGCGGGAGACCCTCCTTC. Translating it yields CASSQDSGRPSF.

CDR3 protein: CASSPEAGGPYEQYF. The DNA of the CDR3 is TGTGCCAGCTCACCGGAGGCGGGAGGGCCATACGAGCAGTACTTC. The V call is TRBV18, the J call TRBJ2-7; TRBD2 matches 9 bases. Germline CDR1 is KGHSH and CDR2 is LQKENI. The length of the CDR3 is 15 residues. With 3 bases clipped from V and 4 bases from J, the junction kept 7 bases outside the gene matches. Using reference TRBV18 and TRBJ2-7 for the parts outside the CDR3, the full variable domain is NAGVMQNPRHLVRRRGQEARLRCSPMKGHSHVYWYRQLPEEGLKFMVYLQKENIIDESGMPKERFSAEFPKEGPSILRIQQVVRGDSAAYFCASSPEAGGPYEQYFGPGTRLTVT.

This chain connects TRBV19 to TRBJ2-7; 10 positions match TRBD2. This CDR3 comprises 15 residues. Germline V gene data show CDR1 as LNHDA and CDR2 as SQIVND (reference sequence). V was pared by 4 bases and J by 2 bases, with 5 bases of the junction left unmatched. This chain's CDR3 is CASSTLAGRTYEQYF. CDR3 coding DNA: TGTGCCAGTAGTACACTAGCGGGACGGACCTACGAGCAGTACTTC.

The V and J genes are TRBV4-3 and TRBJ1-2; D not resolved. Germline V CDR1 and CDR2: LGHNA, YSLEER. V was trimmed by 0 bases and J by 3 bases, leaving 11 bases between them. CDR3 size: 15 residues. The CDR3 loop reads CASSQDLAGYYGYTF. In DNA form, the CDR3 reads TGCGCCAGCAGCCAAGATCTCGCGGGGTACTATGGCTACACCTTC.

J is TRBJ2-7 and V is TRBV28; D gene ambiguous. This CDR3 spans 15 amino acids. Trimming cost V 5 bases and J 2 bases, with 16 bases left between them. CDR1 is MDHEN and CDR2 is SYDVKM in the germline V gene. DNA of the CDR3: TGTGCCAGCAGTCCCCCCCGAGAACCGACCTACGAGCAGTACTTC. This sequence encodes CASSPPREPTYEQYF.